One sample yielded the 18 T cell receptor beta chains listed below, sequenced in a study of blood T cells in healthy people across ages. Through a sample-barcoded 5' primer and a J-beta primer mix, a second PCR was run for roughly 6 to 12 cycles. Each CDR3 protein is one row after TCRdb ran MiXCR on the 5' RACE reads. This sample has more than 1,400,000 distinct CDR3 sequences, with roughly 40% found just once. The sequencing sample was made of blood. The receptor source for this set is a woman aged 18 to 35 in good health.

This clonotype turned up a few times. V is TRBV6-2 or TRBV6-3 and J is TRBJ2-4; the D gene is possibly TRBD2 (5 bases). This CDR3 is built from 11 residues. In germline, CDR1 is MNHEY, CDR2 SVGEGT. V dropped 8 bases and J dropped 9 bases, with 11 bases sitting between them. CDR3 amino acids: CASQQGSIQYF. CDR3 coding DNA: TGTGCCAGCCAACAAGGGAGCATTCAGTACTTC.

This chain connects TRBV30 to TRBJ2-1, with D hard to call. Trimming removed 2 bases from V and 6 bases from J, with 11 bases in between. The CDR3 loop spans 13 amino acids. Per the germline V gene, CDR1 is GTSNPN and CDR2 is SVGIG (reference sequence). CDR3 sequence (DNA): TGTGCCTGGAGTCCCGGATTAAGCAATGAGCAGTTCTTC. It is translated as CAWSPGLSNEQFF.

The chain couples TRBV5-1 to TRBJ1-6; a possible D gene is TRBD1 (5 bases). The germline V and J ends were trimmed by 0 bases and 8 bases, with 18 bases remaining between them. This CDR3 spans 17 amino acids. CDR1 is SGHRS and CDR2 is YFSETQ in the germline V gene. Written as DNA, the CDR3 is TGCGCCAGCAGCTTGGCCGGGGACGATTGGGGGGATTCACCCCTCCACTTT. Its protein is CASSLAGDDWGDSPLHF.

The chain uses TRBV12-3 or TRBV12-4 and TRBJ2-3; D unclear. Trimming left V 3 bases short and J 6 bases short, with 13 bases between. This CDR3 is built from 14 residues. The CDR3: CASSFQSPGDTQYF. Written as DNA, the CDR3 is TGTGCCAGCAGTTTTCAGTCCCCTGGGGATACGCAGTATTTT.

This clonotype was detected only a few times. This chain links TRBV20-1 with TRBJ2-7, with a possible D match to TRBD1 (6 bases). Germline-derived CDR1 and CDR2 are DFQATT and SNEGSKA (reference sequence). The CDR3 consists of 13 residues. V was shortened by 5 bases and J by 0 bases, with 11 bases between the two germline ends. CDR3 protein: CSAGGQNSYEQYF. Written as DNA, the CDR3 is TGCAGTGCTGGAGGACAGAACTCCTACGAGCAGTACTTC.

This clonotype was seen a handful of times. V usage is TRBV20-1 and J usage is TRBJ2-1, with D unclear. There are 14 residues in the CDR3. Germline V CDR1 and CDR2: DFQATT, SNEGSKA (reference sequence). Here the CDR3 DNA reads TGCAGGCTAGACGGAACGAGCTCCTACAATGAGCAGTTCTTC. This gives the protein CRLDGTSSYNEQFF.

V gene TRBV6-5 combines with J gene TRBJ2-1, with D possibly being TRBD2 (6 bases). Per germline, CDR1 MNHEY and CDR2 SVGAGI. Trimming left V 4 bases short and J 6 bases short, with 16 bases between. This CDR3 has 15 residues. The CDR3 spells CASSLTGGYVNEQFF. The CDR3 nucleotides read TGTGCCAGCAGTTTAACAGGAGGGTACGTCAATGAGCAGTTCTTC.

For this clonotype: Its ends do not fully match the called genes, so a read error is possible. The gene calls are TRBV29-1 and TRBJ2-3; unclear D gene. CDR1 SQVTM and CDR2 ANQGSEA come from the germline V gene. This CDR3 has 14 residues. CDR3 DNA sequence: TGCAGCGTTGAAGATGACTCAGTTACAGATAAGCAGTATTTT. Encoded protein: CSVEDDSVTDKQYF.

The chain recombines TRBV2 with TRBJ2-1; TRBD1 might be the D (5 bases). The CDR3 extends over 14 amino acids. CDR1 is SNHLY, CDR2 FYNNEI, per germline. Trimming left V 5 bases short and J 4 bases short, with 12 bases between. CDR3 DNA sequence: TGTGCCAGCAGTTTACTTCCAGGGTACAATGAGCAGTTCTTC. It is translated as CASSLLPGYNEQFF. The full variable domain, rest sourced from reference TRBV2 and TRBJ2-1, is EPEVTQTPSHQVTQMGQEVILRCVPISNHLYFYWYRQILGQKVEFLVSFYNNEISEKSEIFDDQFSVERPDGSNFTLKIRSTKLEDSAMYFCASSLLPGYNEQFFGPGTRLTVL.

This clonotype has just a few counts. The chain combines TRBV20-1 with TRBJ2-4, with TRBD2 matching over 14 bases. There are 16 residues in the CDR3. Germline CDR1 and CDR2: DFQATT and SNEGSKA (reference sequence). V dropped 5 bases and J dropped 6; count of bases not matched to a gene: 9. In DNA, the CDR3 is TGCAGTGCTGCTCCCGGGACTAGCGGGAGATCAAACATTCAGTACTTC. Amino acid sequence: CSAAPGTSGRSNIQYF.

This clonotype was seen a handful of times. The chain has TRBV29-1 and TRBJ2-3; TRBD1 agrees at 10 bases. The CDR3 is 15 amino acids. Trimming at V came to 6 bases and at J to 0 bases, leaving 6 bases not matched to a gene. The germline V gene encodes CDR1 SQVTM and CDR2 ANQGSEA. The CDR3 loop reads CSVDRGRTSTDTQYF. DNA for the CDR3: TGCAGCGTAGACAGGGGGCGGACTAGCACAGATACGCAGTATTTT.

This chain uses TRBV30 with TRBJ2-7; TRBD1 agrees at 8 bases. CDR1 is GTSNPN and CDR2 is SVGIG in the germline V gene (reference sequence). The CDR3 totals 13 residues. Unmatched junction bases numbered 4, after V lost 5 bases and J lost 1 base. Here the CDR3 DNA reads TGTGCCTGGCGGGACAGGAGATCCTACGAGCAGTACTTC. It yields the protein CAWRDRRSYEQYF.

The table lists this clonotype with a few counts. The chain uses TRBV6-2 or TRBV6-3 and TRBJ2-3; D uncertain. The CDR3 has 11 amino acids. V lost 11 bases and J 0 bases, leaving 6 bases between the germline ends. CDR1 is MNHEY and CDR2 is SVGEGT in the germline V gene. DNA for the CDR3: TGTGCCCTTGGAAGCACAGATACGCAGTATTTT. Translating gives CALGSTDTQYF.

The chain uses TRBV27 and TRBJ2-3, with 10 bases matching TRBD2. CDR1 is MNHEY and CDR2 is SMNVEV in the germline V gene (reference sequence). V lost 6 bases and J lost 9; bases outside the gene matches: 6. This CDR3 has 13 residues. The CDR3 DNA is TGTGCCAGCAGAGATAGCGGGGGGTGGACGCAGTATTTT. Its translation is CASRDSGGWTQYF.

This chain uses TRBV6-5 with TRBJ2-1; perhaps TRBD2 as D (6 bases). Trimming removed 6 bases at V and 10 bases at J, with 16 bases between. This CDR3 is 13 amino acids long. Germline V gives CDR1 MNHEY, CDR2 SVGAGI. CDR3 in DNA: TGTGCCAGCAGATTCGGGAGCCCCTACGAGCAGTTCTTC. It is translated as CASRFGSPYEQFF.

The chain recombines TRBV4-2 with TRBJ2-6; 8 bases are shared with TRBD1. Germline lookup yields CDR1 LGHNA and CDR2 YNFKEQ. The CDR3 covers 18 residues. J was trimmed by 0 bases and V by 0 bases; bases with no gene match: 4. The CDR3 reads CASSQEGTGISGANVLTF. CDR3 sequence (DNA): TGTGCCAGCAGCCAAGAGGGGACAGGCATCTCTGGGGCCAACGTCCTGACTTTC.

This chain connects TRBV20-1 to TRBJ2-5; D call uncertain. Trimming took off 3 bases at V and 11 bases at J, with 22 bases between the two ends. This CDR3 has 14 amino acids. Germline CDR1 DFQATT, CDR2 SNEGSKA (reference sequence). The chain's CDR3 is CSASPPEQASTQYF. The CDR3 nucleotides read TGCAGTGCTAGCCCACCCGAGCAGGCCAGCACGCAGTACTTC.

This chain uses TRBV5-1 with TRBJ2-5; 7 positions agree with TRBD2. Germline CDR1 SGHRS, CDR2 YFSETQ. CDR3 length equals 17 residues. J was trimmed by 11 bases and V by 2 bases; bases with no gene match: 21. The CDR3 region is CASSLPTGTNPYNEQYF. Written as DNA, the CDR3 is TGCGCCAGCAGCTTACCAACCGGGACTAATCCCTACAATGAGCAGTACTTC. The complete variable domain, with remaining parts taken from reference TRBV5-1 and TRBJ2-5, reads KAGVTQTPRYLIKTRGQQVTLSCSPISGHRSVSWYQQTPGQGLQFLFEYFSETQRNKGNFPGRFSGRQFSNSRSEMNVSTLELGDSALYLCASSLPTGTNPYNEQYFGPGTRLLVL.